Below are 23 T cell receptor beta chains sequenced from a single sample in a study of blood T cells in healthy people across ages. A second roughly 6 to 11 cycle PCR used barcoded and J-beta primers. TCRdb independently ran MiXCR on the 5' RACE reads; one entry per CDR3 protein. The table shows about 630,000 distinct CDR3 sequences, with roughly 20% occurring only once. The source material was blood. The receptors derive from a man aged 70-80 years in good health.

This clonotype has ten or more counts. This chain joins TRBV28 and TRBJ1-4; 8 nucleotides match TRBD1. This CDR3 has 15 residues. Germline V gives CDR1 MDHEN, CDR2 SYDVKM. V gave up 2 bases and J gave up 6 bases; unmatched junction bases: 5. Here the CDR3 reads CASSLAAGGDEKLFF. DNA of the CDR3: TGTGCCAGCAGTTTAGCTGCAGGGGGCGATGAAAAACTGTTTTTT.

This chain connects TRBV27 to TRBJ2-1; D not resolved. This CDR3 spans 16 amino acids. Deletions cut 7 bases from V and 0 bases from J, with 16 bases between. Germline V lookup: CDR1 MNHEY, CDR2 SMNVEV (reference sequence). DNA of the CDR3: TGTGCCAGCACAGGATCCGCATTGAACTCCTACAATGAGCAGTTCTTC. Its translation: CASTGSALNSYNEQFF.

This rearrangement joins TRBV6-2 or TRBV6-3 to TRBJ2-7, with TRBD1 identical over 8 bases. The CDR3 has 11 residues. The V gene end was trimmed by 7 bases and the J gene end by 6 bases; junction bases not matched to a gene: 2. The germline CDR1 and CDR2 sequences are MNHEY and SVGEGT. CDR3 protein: CASTDRAEQYF. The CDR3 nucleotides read TGTGCCAGCACGGACAGGGCCGAGCAGTACTTC.

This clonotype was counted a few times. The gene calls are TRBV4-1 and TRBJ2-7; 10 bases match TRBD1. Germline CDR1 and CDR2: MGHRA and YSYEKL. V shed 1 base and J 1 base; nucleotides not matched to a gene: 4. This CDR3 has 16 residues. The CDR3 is CASSQATGGMSYEQYF. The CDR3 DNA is TGCGCCAGCAGCCAAGCGACAGGGGGCATGTCCTACGAGCAGTACTTC.

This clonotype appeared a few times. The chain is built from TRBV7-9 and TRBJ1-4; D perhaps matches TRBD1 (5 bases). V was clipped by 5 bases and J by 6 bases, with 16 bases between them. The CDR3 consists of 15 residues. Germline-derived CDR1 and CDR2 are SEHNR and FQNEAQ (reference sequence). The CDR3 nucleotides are TGTGCCAGCAGCGAAGGACACACCCCGGATGAAAAACTGTTTTTT. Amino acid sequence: CASSEGHTPDEKLFF.

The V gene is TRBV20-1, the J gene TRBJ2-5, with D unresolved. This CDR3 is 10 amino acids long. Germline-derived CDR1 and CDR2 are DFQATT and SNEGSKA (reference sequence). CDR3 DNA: TGCAGCCTGGGGTTGGAGACCCAGTACTTC. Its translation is CSLGLETQYF.

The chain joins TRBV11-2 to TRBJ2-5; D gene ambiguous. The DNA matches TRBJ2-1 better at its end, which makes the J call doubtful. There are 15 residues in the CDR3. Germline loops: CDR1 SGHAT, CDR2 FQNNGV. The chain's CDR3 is CASSLERAVQETQFF. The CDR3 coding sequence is TGTGCCAGCAGCTTAGAAAGGGCAGTCCAAGAGACCCAGTTCTTC.

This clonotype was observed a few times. The CDR3 here is CASSRAGTPNTGELFF. CDR3 DNA sequence: TGCGCCAGCAGCCGAGCAGGGACACCGAACACCGGGGAGCTGTTTTTT. This chain links TRBV4-3 with TRBJ2-2; possibly TRBD1 for D (6 bases). The CDR3 is 16 residues long. CDR1 LGHNA and CDR2 YSLEER come from the germline V gene. Trimming removed 4 bases at V and 0 bases at J, with 12 bases between.

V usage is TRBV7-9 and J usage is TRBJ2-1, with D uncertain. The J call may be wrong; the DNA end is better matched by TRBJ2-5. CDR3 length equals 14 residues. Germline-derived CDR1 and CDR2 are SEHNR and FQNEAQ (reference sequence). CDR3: CASSSASGQETQYF. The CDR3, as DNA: TGTGCCAGCAGCTCCGCATCCGGCCAAGAGACCCAGTACTTC.

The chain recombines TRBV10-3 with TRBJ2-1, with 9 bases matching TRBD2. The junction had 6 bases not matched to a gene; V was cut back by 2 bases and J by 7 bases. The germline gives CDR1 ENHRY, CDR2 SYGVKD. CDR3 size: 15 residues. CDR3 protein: CAISEKAGGPNEQFF. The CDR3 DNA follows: TGTGCCATCAGTGAGAAGGCGGGAGGGCCAAATGAGCAGTTCTTC.

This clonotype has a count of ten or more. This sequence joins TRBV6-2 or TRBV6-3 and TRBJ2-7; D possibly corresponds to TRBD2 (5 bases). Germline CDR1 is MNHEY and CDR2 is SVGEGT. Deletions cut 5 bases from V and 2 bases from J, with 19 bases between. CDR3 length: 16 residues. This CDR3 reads CASSDYLEGPAYEQYF. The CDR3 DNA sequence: TGTGCCAGCAGTGACTACCTCGAGGGCCCCGCCTACGAGCAGTACTTC.

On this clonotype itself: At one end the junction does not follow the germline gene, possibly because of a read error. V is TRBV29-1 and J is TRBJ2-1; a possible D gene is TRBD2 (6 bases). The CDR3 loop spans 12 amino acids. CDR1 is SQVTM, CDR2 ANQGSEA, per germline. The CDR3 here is CSTGRRANERFF. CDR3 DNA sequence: TGCAGCACCGGAAGGAGGGCCAATGAGCGGTTCTTC.

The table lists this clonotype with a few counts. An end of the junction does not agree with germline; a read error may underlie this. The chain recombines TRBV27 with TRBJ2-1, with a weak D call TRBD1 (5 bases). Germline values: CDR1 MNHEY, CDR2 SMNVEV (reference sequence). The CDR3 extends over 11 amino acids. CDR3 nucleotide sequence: TGTACCAGCAAGGACACGGATGAGCAGTTCTTC. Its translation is CTSKDTDEQFF.

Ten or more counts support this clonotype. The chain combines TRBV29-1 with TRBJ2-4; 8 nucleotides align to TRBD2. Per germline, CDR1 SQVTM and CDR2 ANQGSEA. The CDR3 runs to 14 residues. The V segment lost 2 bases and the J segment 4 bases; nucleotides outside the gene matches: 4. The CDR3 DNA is TGCAGCGTTGAAATCGCGGGAGGTAAAAACATTCAGTACTTC. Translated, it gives CSVEIAGGKNIQYF.

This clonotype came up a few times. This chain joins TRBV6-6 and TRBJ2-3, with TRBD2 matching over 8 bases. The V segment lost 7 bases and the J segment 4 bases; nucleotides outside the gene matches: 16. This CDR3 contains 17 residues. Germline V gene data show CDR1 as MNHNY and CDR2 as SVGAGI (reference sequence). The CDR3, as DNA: TGTGCCAGCACCTCCTCTAGCGGGTCCCCCTCGGCAGATACGCAGTATTTT. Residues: CASTSSSGSPSADTQYF.

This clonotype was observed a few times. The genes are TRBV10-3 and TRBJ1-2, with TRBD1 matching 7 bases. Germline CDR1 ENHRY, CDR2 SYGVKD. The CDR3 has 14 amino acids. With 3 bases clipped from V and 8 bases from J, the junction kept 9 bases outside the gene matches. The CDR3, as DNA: TGTGCCATCAGTGAAACCCGGGACAGCGACGGCTACACCTTC. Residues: CAISETRDSDGYTF.

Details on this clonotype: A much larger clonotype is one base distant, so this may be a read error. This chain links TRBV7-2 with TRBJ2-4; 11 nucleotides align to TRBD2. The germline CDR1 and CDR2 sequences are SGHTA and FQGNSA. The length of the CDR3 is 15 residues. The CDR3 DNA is TGTGCCAGCAGCTTTCTAGCGGGAGGTGGGAACATTCAGCACTTC. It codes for CASSFLAGGGNIQHF.

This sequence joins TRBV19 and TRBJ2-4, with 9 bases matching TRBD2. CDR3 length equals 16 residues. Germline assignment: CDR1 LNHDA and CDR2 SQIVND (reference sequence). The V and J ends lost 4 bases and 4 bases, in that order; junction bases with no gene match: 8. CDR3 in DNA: TGTGCCAGTAGTACTCTGCCGGGACTAGCTAAAAACATTCAGTACTTC. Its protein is CASSTLPGLAKNIQYF.

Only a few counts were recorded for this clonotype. The CDR3 reads CASSGGTAGANVLTF. In DNA form, the CDR3 reads TGTGCCAGCAGCGGGGGGACAGCTGGGGCCAACGTCCTGACTTTC. V and J are TRBV12-3 or TRBV12-4 and TRBJ2-6; either TRBD1 or TRBD2 may fit D (7 bases each). V lost 6 bases, J lost 2 bases, and 11 bases lay in between. The CDR3 sequence is 15 residues long.

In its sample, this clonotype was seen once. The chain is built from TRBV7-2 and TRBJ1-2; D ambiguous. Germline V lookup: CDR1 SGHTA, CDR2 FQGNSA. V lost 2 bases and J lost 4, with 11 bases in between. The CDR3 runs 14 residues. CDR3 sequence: CASSLRGESYGYTF. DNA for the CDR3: TGTGCCAGCAGCTTACGGGGAGAAAGCTATGGCTACACCTTC. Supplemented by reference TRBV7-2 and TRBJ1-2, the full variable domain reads GAGVSQSPSNKVTEKGKDVELRCDPISGHTALYWYRQSLGQGLEFLIYFQGNSAPDKSGLPSDRFSAERTGGSVSTLTIQRTQQEDSAVYLCASSLRGESYGYTFGSGTRLTVV.

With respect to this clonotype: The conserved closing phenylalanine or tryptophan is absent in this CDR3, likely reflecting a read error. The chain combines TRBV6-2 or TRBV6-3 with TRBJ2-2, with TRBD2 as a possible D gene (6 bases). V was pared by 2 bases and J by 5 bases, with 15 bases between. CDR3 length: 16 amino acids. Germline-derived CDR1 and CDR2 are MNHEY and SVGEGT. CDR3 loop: CASSYGMRGRTGELFC. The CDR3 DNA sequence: TGTGCCAGCAGTTACGGGATGCGGGGCCGAACCGGGGAGCTGTTTTGT.

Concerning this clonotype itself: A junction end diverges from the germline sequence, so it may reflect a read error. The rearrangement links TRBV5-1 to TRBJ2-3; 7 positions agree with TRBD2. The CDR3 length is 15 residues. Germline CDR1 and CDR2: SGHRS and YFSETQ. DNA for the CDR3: TGCGCCAGCAACCGCGGGCGGGACTACACAGATACGCAGTACTTT. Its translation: CASNRGRDYTDTQYF. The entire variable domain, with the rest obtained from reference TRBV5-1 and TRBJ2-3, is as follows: KAGVTQTPRYLIKTRGQQVTLSCSPISGHRSVSWYQQTPGQGLQFLFEYFSETQRNKGNFPGRFSGRQFSNSRSEMNVSTLELGDSALYLCASNRGRDYTDTQYFGPGTRLTVL.

CDR3 residues: CASSPGESGRAFYNEQFF. In DNA, the CDR3 is TGTGCCAGCTCACCAGGGGAAAGCGGGAGGGCCTTCTACAATGAGCAGTTCTTC. The V and J genes are TRBV18 and TRBJ2-1, with TRBD2 identical over 10 bases. CDR3 size: 18 residues. Germline values: CDR1 KGHSH, CDR2 LQKENI. J lost 3 bases, V lost 2 bases, and 10 bases had no gene match.